This section outlines one T cell receptor beta chain sequence together with its context. This record comes from a study of identifying expanded T cells in peripheral blood. This CDR3 contains 15 residues. V dropped 4 bases and J dropped 2; count of bases not matched to a gene: 6. Germline V CDR1 and CDR2: SGHAT, FQNNGV. The table came from immunoSEQ multiplex PCR; TCRdb's copy has only in-frame clones and leaves some out. The sample holds under 120,000 clones, 80% to 90% seen once. The chain links TRBV11-2 to TRBJ2-7; 9 nucleotides align to TRBD1. The sequenced sample consisted of blood. This TCR was sampled from a person aged 18 to 75 in good health. The CDR3 region has the DNA TGTGCCAGCAGCTCTTACAGGGGGCTTGCCTACGAGCAGTACTTC. Protein: CASSSYRGLAYEQYF.